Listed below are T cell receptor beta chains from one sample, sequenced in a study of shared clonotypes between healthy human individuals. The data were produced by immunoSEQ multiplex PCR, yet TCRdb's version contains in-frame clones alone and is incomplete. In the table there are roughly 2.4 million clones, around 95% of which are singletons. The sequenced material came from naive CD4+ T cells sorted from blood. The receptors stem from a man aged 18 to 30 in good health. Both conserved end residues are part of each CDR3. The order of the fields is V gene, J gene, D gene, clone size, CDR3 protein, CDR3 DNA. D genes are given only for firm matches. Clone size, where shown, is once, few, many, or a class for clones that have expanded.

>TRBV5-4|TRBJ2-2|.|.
CASSLGWPGELFF
TGTGCCAGCAGCCTGGGTTGGCCCGGGGAGCTGTTTTTT
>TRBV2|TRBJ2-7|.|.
CAIRWTAAYEQYF
TGTGCCATTAGATGGACAGCGGCCTACGAGCAGTACTTC
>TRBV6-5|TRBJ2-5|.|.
CASSYLQGETQYF
TGTGCCAGCAGTTACCTACAAGGGGAGACCCAGTACTTC
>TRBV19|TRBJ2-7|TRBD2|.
CASSIVPSGSGEQYF
TGTGCCAGTAGTATAGTGCCTAGCGGTAGTGGGGAGCAGTACTTC
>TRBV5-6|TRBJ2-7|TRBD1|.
CASSLDRGRSYEQYF
TGTGCCAGCAGCCTCGACAGGGGGAGATCCTACGAGCAGTACTTC
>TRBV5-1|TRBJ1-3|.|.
CASSPQGGGNTIYF
TGCGCCAGCAGCCCTCAGGGTGGTGGAAACACCATATATTTT
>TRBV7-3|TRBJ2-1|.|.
CASSSTNNEQFF
TGTGCCAGCAGCTCCACCAACAATGAGCAGTTCTTC
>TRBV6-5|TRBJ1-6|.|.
CASSYLAPMDSPLHF
TGTGCCAGCAGTTACCTCGCCCCTATGGATTCACCCCTCCACTTT
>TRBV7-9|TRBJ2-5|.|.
CASSRTGTLQETQYF
TGTGCCAGCAGCCGCACGGGGACTCTCCAAGAGACCCAGTACTTC
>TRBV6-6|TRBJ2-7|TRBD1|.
CASSWDRGVRYEQYF
TGTGCCAGCAGTTGGGACAGGGGGGTTCGCTACGAGCAGTACTTC
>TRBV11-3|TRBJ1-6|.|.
CASSFDGSGNSPLHF
TGTGCCAGCAGCTTTGACGGGAGCGGGAATTCACCCCTCCACTTT
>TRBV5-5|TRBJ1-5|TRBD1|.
CASSLDGTGNQPQHF
TGTGCCAGCAGCTTGGATGGGACAGGCAATCAGCCCCAGCATTTT
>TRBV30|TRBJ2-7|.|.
CAWSLRDEQYF
TGTGCCTGGAGCCTGCGCGACGAGCAGTACTTC
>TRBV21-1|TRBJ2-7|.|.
CAPGVSSGVPYEQYF
TGTGCCCCCGGCGTGTCTAGCGGGGTGCCCTACGAGCAGTACTTC
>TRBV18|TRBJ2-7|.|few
CASSPSSSYEQYF
TGTGCCAGCTCACCCTCGAGCTCCTACGAGCAGTACTTC